This TCR beta chain was found in a study of shared clonotypes between healthy human individuals. Overall study findings and caveats: Against clonotypes common to all four donors, non-shared ones had lower generation probabilities. It was anticipated that sequencing depth would influence how many clonotypes donors shared.

TCRdb's copy holds only in-frame clones and misses some; the assay was immunoSEQ multiplex PCR. The sample yields 1.4 million or so clones, 98% to 99% seen once. Notes on this clone: Its antigen is currently unknown.

Only Caucasian adults living in Nashville, Tennessee made up the donor group. The CDR3 loop spans 13 amino acids. Trimming took 1 base from V and 1 from J, leaving 4 bases between them. Germline V lookup: CDR1 SGHAT, CDR2 FQNNGV. Source material: naive CD4+ T cells sorted from blood. Stated subset: CD45RA+ positively selected. The clonotype originates from a man aged 30-40 years in good health. The rearrangement uses TRBV11-2 and TRBJ1-2; no clear D. The CDR3 reads CASSLGSNYGYTF. CDR3 DNA sequence: TGTGCCAGCAGCTTAGGCAGTAACTATGGCTACACCTTC.